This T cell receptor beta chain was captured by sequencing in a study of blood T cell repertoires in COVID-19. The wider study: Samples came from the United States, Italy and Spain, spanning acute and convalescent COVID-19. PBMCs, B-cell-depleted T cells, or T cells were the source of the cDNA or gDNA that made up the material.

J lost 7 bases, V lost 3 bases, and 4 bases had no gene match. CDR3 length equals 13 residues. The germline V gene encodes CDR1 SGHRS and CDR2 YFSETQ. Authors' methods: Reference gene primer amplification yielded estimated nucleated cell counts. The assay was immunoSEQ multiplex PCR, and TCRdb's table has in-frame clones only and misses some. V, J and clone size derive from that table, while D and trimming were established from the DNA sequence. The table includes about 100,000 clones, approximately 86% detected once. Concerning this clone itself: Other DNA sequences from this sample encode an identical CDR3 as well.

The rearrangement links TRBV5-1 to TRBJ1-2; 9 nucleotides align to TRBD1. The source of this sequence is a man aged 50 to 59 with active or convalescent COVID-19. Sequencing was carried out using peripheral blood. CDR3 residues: CASSSRQGGGYTF. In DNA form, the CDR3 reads TGCGCCAGCAGCTCTCGACAGGGGGGTGGCTACACCTTC.